This T cell receptor (beta chain) was retrieved from a study of identical twins. Only a few counts were recorded for this clonotype. TCRdb fed the 5' RACE reads into MiXCR, producing one record per CDR3 protein. The repertoire holds 400,000 to 650,000 distinct CDR3 sequences, with less than 25% as singletons. This CDR3 spans 14 amino acids. CDR1 is SGHRS, CDR2 YFSETQ, per germline. Trimming shortened V by 0 bases and J by 5 bases, and 11 bases separated the two germline ends. This sample was also put to use in a study of T cells expressing NK-cell markers.

The source of this sequence is a woman aged 18 to 35 in good health. The material sequenced was CD4+ T cells sorted from blood. V usage is TRBV5-1 and J usage is TRBJ2-5, with D possibly being TRBD1 or TRBD2 (5 bases each). Here the CDR3 DNA reads TGCGCCAGCAGCTTGGTGAGAGGGGAGGAGACCCAGTACTTC. Amino acids: CASSLVRGEETQYF.